The 15 T cell receptor beta chains reported below all come from one sample, sequenced in a study of T cells in Graves' hyperthyroidism and ophthalmopathy. Amplification targeted TCR beta CDR3 regions from RNA transcripts. TCR CDR3 underwent first-round RT-PCR with the HTBI primer set. TCRdb used MiXCR to reprocess the multiplex PCR reads, holding one entry per CDR3 protein. The table has 600,000 or so distinct CDR3 sequences, 16% seen once. The specimen sequenced was blood. These receptors originate from a woman aged 25 to 39 with Graves' hyperthyroidism.

This clonotype was found many times. The CDR3 sequence: CASSFALAGGEQYF. CDR3 DNA: TGTGCCAGCAGCTTTGCACTAGCGGGAGGCGAGCAGTACTTC. The chain links TRBV5-6 to TRBJ2-7; the match to TRBD2 covers 12 bases. This CDR3 has 14 amino acids. V was clipped by 2 bases and J by 6 bases; unmatched bases: 3. Germline V gene data show CDR1 as SGHDT and CDR2 as YYEEEE.

This clonotype was seen repeatedly, ten times or more. The V and J genes are TRBV29-1 and TRBJ2-3; D gene unclear. Germline V CDR1 and CDR2: SQVTM, ANQGSEA. The CDR3 consists of 14 residues. With 2 bases removed from V and 1 base from J, the gap between germline ends came to 10 bases. The DNA of the CDR3 is TGCAGCGTTGAACGTCGGGCTCGCACAGATACGCAGTATTTT. It specifies CSVERRARTDTQYF.

Ten or more counts support this clonotype. The chain carries TRBV20-1 and TRBJ2-7; 13 bases agree with TRBD2. The CDR3 has 14 amino acids. Germline V gene data show CDR1 as DFQATT and CDR2 as SNEGSKA (reference sequence). The junction had 8 bases not matched to a gene; V was cut back by 6 bases and J by 6 bases. DNA of the CDR3: TGCAGTGCCGAGAATGGACTAGCGGGAGTCGAGCAGTACTTC. Its translation is CSAENGLAGVEQYF.

The chain combines TRBV30 with TRBJ2-7, with TRBD2 identical over 11 bases. The germline gives CDR1 GTSNPN, CDR2 SVGIG (reference sequence). CDR3 length: 13 amino acids. V shed 8 bases, J shed 6 bases, and the junction held 9 bases outside the gene matches. The CDR3 DNA reads TGTGCCGGGGGACTAGCGGCCTCCGCCGAGCAGTACTTC. Its translation is CAGGLAASAEQYF.

This clonotype occurred a few times. Germline and junction disagree at one end, which may indicate a read error. The chain couples TRBV7-2 to TRBJ2-7; the D is unclear. The V gene's germline CDR1 is SGHTA and CDR2 FQGNSA. This CDR3 contains 13 residues. The CDR3 DNA follows: TGTGCCAGCAGCTTATATGTCTCCCACGAGCAGTACTTC. Protein sequence: CASSLYVSHEQYF.

This clonotype has a count of ten or more. One junction end does not reproduce the germline sequence, and a read error may be involved. The chain couples TRBV11-2 to TRBJ2-3; D tentatively fits TRBD1 or TRBD2 (5 bases each). CDR3 size: 16 residues. The germline V gene encodes CDR1 SGHAT and CDR2 FQNNGV. For the CDR3, the DNA is TGTGCCAGCAGCCTAGAGGGCAGGGTCAGCACAGATACGCAGTATTTT. Translation: CASSLEGRVSTDTQYF.

This clonotype was detected many times. The chain carries TRBV7-2 and TRBJ1-4; 8 bases are shared with TRBD1. The CDR3 consists of 16 residues. The J segment lost 4 bases and the V segment lost 5 bases, leaving 9 bases of the junction unmatched. CDR1 is SGHTA and CDR2 is FQGNSA in the germline V gene. The CDR3 sequence: CASSAQAGGLNEKLFF. CDR3 nucleotides: TGTGCCAGCAGCGCCCAGGCAGGGGGCCTTAATGAAAAACTGTTTTTT. Drawing the rest from reference TRBV7-2 and TRBJ1-4, the complete variable domain is GAGVSQSPSNKVTEKGKDVELRCDPISGHTALYWYRQSLGQGLEFLIYFQGNSAPDKSGLPSDRFSAERTGGSVSTLTIQRTQQEDSAVYLCASSAQAGGLNEKLFFGSGTQLSVL.

In regard to this clonotype: A read error may produce the germline difference seen at one junction end. The chain employs TRBV28 and TRBJ2-5; 7 bases are a match to TRBD1. This CDR3 region has 13 residues. From germline, CDR1 is MDHEN and CDR2 SYDVKM. The CDR3 DNA sequence: TGTGCCAGCGGTTTGTCCGGGACAGCCTTCAGGGACTTC. Its translation: CASGLSGTAFRDF.

This clonotype turned up a few times. This chain links TRBV7-2 with TRBJ2-5, with a possible D match to TRBD2 (5 bases). The germline CDR1 and CDR2 sequences are SGHTA and FQGNSA. The V gene lost 4 bases and the J gene lost 5 bases, with 11 bases spanning the gap. The CDR3 consists of 13 residues. The CDR3 here is CASSSWQRETQYF. DNA of the CDR3: TGTGCCAGCAGCTCCTGGCAGCGGGAGACCCAGTACTTC.

V gene TRBV6-1 combines with J gene TRBJ2-7; 7 bases are a match to TRBD2. The CDR3 has 15 residues. V lost 2 bases and J lost 6; bases outside the gene matches: 10. Per germline, CDR1 MNHNS and CDR2 SASEGT. CDR3 amino acids: CASSEQGGSGSEQYF. For the CDR3, the DNA is TGTGCCAGCAGTGAACAGGGCGGGAGCGGCAGCGAGCAGTACTTC.

Many counts were recorded for this clonotype. The chain combines TRBV20-1 with TRBJ2-5, with D possibly matching TRBD2 (7 bases). Trimming pared 0 bases from V and 2 bases from J, leaving 16 bases between. This CDR3 is 16 amino acids long. CDR1 is DFQATT, CDR2 SNEGSKA, per germline (reference sequence). CDR3 residues: CSARDQQGGGQETQYF. The CDR3 bases are TGCAGTGCTAGAGATCAACAGGGAGGGGGGCAAGAGACCCAGTACTTC.

CDR3 residues: CASSLPPRPGFQGYEQYF. The CDR3 DNA reads TGTGCCAGCAGCTTACCCCCCCGCCCAGGGTTTCAAGGCTACGAGCAGTACTTC. This rearrangement joins TRBV7-9 to TRBJ2-7; D perhaps matches TRBD1 (5 bases). Trimming shortened V by 2 bases and J by 3 bases, and 23 bases separated the two germline ends. The CDR3 runs 18 residues. Germline V gene sequence: CDR1 SEHNR, CDR2 FQNEAQ (reference sequence).

This clonotype came up a few times. V gene TRBV12-3 or TRBV12-4 combines with J gene TRBJ1-6, with D possibly matching TRBD1 (6 bases). This CDR3 is 17 amino acids long. With 3 bases removed from V and 2 bases from J, the gap between germline ends came to 14 bases. This CDR3 is CASSFYPTGPYNSPLHF. The CDR3 region has the DNA TGTGCCAGCAGTTTCTACCCGACAGGTCCCTATAATTCACCCCTCCACTTT.

Only a few counts were recorded for this clonotype. The chain carries TRBV20-1 and TRBJ2-2; no definite D call. V was pared by 2 bases and J by 5 bases, with 15 bases between. CDR1 and CDR2 from the germline V gene are DFQATT and SNEGSKA (reference sequence). CDR3 length: 15 amino acids. Here the CDR3 DNA reads TGCAGTGCTAGATCTAATCCCCAAAGGACCGGGGAGCTGTTTTTT. Its translation: CSARSNPQRTGELFF.

This clonotype has only a few counts. The chain combines TRBV12-3 or TRBV12-4 with TRBJ2-7, with 8 bases lining up with TRBD1. V was pared by 1 base and J by 3 bases, with 8 bases of the junction left unmatched. The CDR3 extends over 16 amino acids. The CDR3 loop is CASSLERLGQGYEQYF. Written as DNA, the CDR3 is TGTGCCAGCAGTTTAGAACGTTTAGGACAGGGCTACGAGCAGTACTTC.